The 19 T cell receptor beta chains reported below all come from one sample, sequenced in a study of regulatory and conventional T cells in breast cancer. TCRdb re-derived calls from the PCR reads in MiXCR, one entry per CDR3 protein. This table holds roughly 16,000 distinct CDR3 sequences, around 30% found once. The sequenced sample was conventional T cells from blood. The receptor set was obtained from a female donor in good health.

This clonotype occurred a few times. The chain couples TRBV12-3 or TRBV12-4 to TRBJ1-1; a possible D gene is TRBD1 (5 bases). The CDR3 spans 11 residues. V was clipped by 4 bases and J by 5 bases, with 5 bases between them. CDR3 sequence reads: CASSWGTEAFF. Written as DNA, the CDR3 is TGTGCCAGCAGTTGGGGGACTGAAGCTTTCTTT.

This clonotype was seen a few times. This chain connects TRBV7-2 to TRBJ2-5; 9 positions match TRBD2. This CDR3 is built from 15 residues. The germline V gene has CDR1 SGHTA and CDR2 FQGNSA. J lost 1 base, V lost 1 base, and 1 base had no gene match. CDR3 in DNA: TGTGCCAGCAGCTTAGTGCGGGGGGGCCAAGAGACCCAGTACTTC. It codes for CASSLVRGGQETQYF.

With regard to this clonotype: The junction departs from germline at one end; a sequencing error may be responsible. The chain couples TRBV24-1 to TRBJ2-3; possibly TRBD2 for D (7 bases). CDR1 is KGHDR and CDR2 is SFDVKD in the germline V gene. The CDR3 runs 13 residues. CDR3 DNA sequence: TGTGCCACCAACTCGGGGGGCACAGATACGCGGTATTTT. Amino acid sequence: CATNSGGTDTRYF.

The chain uses TRBV5-8 and TRBJ1-1; 7 bases agree with TRBD1. The CDR3 is 15 residues long. Germline V gives CDR1 SGHTS, CDR2 YDEGEE. With 4 bases clipped from V and 4 bases from J, the junction kept 10 bases outside the gene matches. CDR3 sequence: CASSLYRGGFTEAFF. Written as DNA, the CDR3 is TGTGCCAGCAGCCTTTACAGGGGAGGTTTCACTGAAGCTTTCTTT.

This chain links TRBV2 with TRBJ1-5; D gene ambiguous. Germline CDR1 reads SNHLY; CDR2 reads FYNNEI. Trimming took 2 bases from V and 4 from J, leaving 6 bases between them. The CDR3 totals 13 residues. CDR3 in amino acids: CASSERRNQPQHF. In DNA, the CDR3 is TGTGCCAGCAGTGAAAGGCGGAATCAGCCCCAGCATTTT.

Sample share makes this clonotype medium-sized. The J gene is TRBJ2-1, the V gene TRBV12-3 or TRBV12-4; TRBD2 agrees at 9 bases. The J segment lost 4 bases and the V segment lost 1 base, leaving 11 bases of the junction unmatched. The CDR3 covers 18 residues. CDR3 coding DNA: TGTGCCAGCAGTTTAGGGGGCGGAGCGGGAGGACCATACAATGAGCAGTTCTTC. Translating gives CASSLGGGAGGPYNEQFF.

This clonotype is categorized as medium-sized. The gene calls are TRBV29-1 and TRBJ1-1; tentatively, D is TRBD1 (5 bases). Germline V gene data show CDR1 as SQVTM and CDR2 as ANQGSEA. V shed 7 bases and J shed 5 bases, with 17 bases lying between them. This CDR3 has 13 amino acids. In nucleotides, the CDR3 is TGCAGCGCCCAGGGTTTTGGGGGAACTGAAGCTTTCTTT. Protein sequence: CSAQGFGGTEAFF.

V is TRBV7-2 and J is TRBJ2-5; perhaps TRBD2 as D (7 bases). The CDR3 runs 17 residues. V shed 5 bases and J shed 2 bases, with 21 bases lying between them. The germline V gene has CDR1 SGHTA and CDR2 FQGNSA. CDR3 bases: TGTGCCAGCAGCCCCATAAGGGCGGGGAGGGGGCAAGAGACCCAGTACTTC. It specifies CASSPIRAGRGQETQYF.

The chain carries TRBV4-3 and TRBJ1-2; D uncertain. V was trimmed by 2 bases and J by 0 bases, leaving 4 bases between them. Germline lookup yields CDR1 LGHNA and CDR2 YSLEER. The CDR3 sequence is 13 residues long. This CDR3 is CASSQTANYGYTF. CDR3 in DNA: TGCGCCAGCAGCCAAACAGCTAACTATGGCTACACCTTC.

By sample share, this clonotype is medium-sized. The CDR3 DNA follows: TGTGCCAGCAGCAAGGGGACTGCTAATGAAAAACTGTTTTTT. Protein: CASSKGTANEKLFF. This sequence joins TRBV21-1 and TRBJ1-4. TRBV21-1 counts as a pseudogene. The CDR3 sequence is 14 residues long.

The chain recombines TRBV7-8 with TRBJ2-3; 9 bases map to TRBD2. The CDR3 covers 19 residues. Germline trimming cut 5 bases from V and 0 bases from J; bases unmatched to any gene: 15. Germline assignment: CDR1 SGHVS and CDR2 FQNEAQ. Here the CDR3 DNA reads TGTGCCAGCAGCGTAGACCCCAGCCTAGCGGGACTTAGCACAGATACGCAGTATTTT. Residues: CASSVDPSLAGLSTDTQYF.

CDR3 region: CASSHTSMRVETQYF. The CDR3 region has the DNA TGTGCCAGCAGCCATACGAGCATGAGGGTAGAGACCCAGTACTTC. This chain uses TRBV3-1 with TRBJ2-5; a possible D gene is TRBD2 (5 bases). CDR1 is LGHDT, CDR2 YNNKEL, per germline (reference sequence). This CDR3 contains 15 residues. Trimming stripped 3 bases from V and 4 bases from J, with 15 bases between.

In the case of this clonotype: Just one base apart from a much larger clone, this may be a read error. The chain is built from TRBV20-1 and TRBJ1-1, with D unresolved. The germline CDR1 and CDR2 sequences are DFQATT and SNEGSKA (reference sequence). The length of the CDR3 is 13 residues. Trimming removed 6 bases from V and 4 bases from J, with 15 bases in between. The CDR3 DNA reads TGCAGTGCACCGCGCAGGATGACCACTGAAGCTTTCTTT. Amino acid sequence: CSAPRRMTTEAFF.

The chain is built from TRBV7-9 and TRBJ2-2; possible D gene TRBD2, 6 bases. The germline V gene encodes CDR1 SEHNR and CDR2 FQNEAQ (reference sequence). The CDR3 has 18 residues. V shed 7 bases and J shed 7 bases, with 28 bases lying between them. CDR3 sequence (DNA): TGTGCCAGCAACCCCGGGGACTTCGCGAGCCCGCGGCACGGGGAGCTGTTTTTT. This gives the protein CASNPGDFASPRHGELFF.

This chain links TRBV7-7 with TRBJ2-3, with unresolved D. The germline V gene encodes CDR1 SSHAT and CDR2 FNYEAQ (reference sequence). The CDR3 runs 14 residues. V was trimmed by 1 base and J by 2 bases, leaving 7 bases between them. CDR3 DNA sequence: TGTGCCAGCAGCTTAGGAGGATACACAGATACGCAGTATTTT. Translating gives CASSLGGYTDTQYF.

To note about this clonotype: The CDR3 does not close with the conserved phenylalanine or tryptophan, likely indicating a read error. The J gene is TRBJ1-4, the V gene TRBV7-8; TRBD1 might be the D (5 bases). V dropped 5 bases and J dropped 10 bases, with 14 bases sitting between them. CDR1 SGHVS and CDR2 FQNEAQ come from the germline V gene. This CDR3 is built from 13 residues. The DNA for the CDR3 is TGTGCCAGCAGCCTCGGGACGGGTGGAAAACTGTTTCTT. Its protein is CASSLGTGGKLFL.

Comments on this clonotype: Compared with germline, one end of the junction differs, possibly owing to a read error. The chain combines TRBV4-1 with TRBJ1-3; 7 nucleotides line up with TRBD1. This CDR3 comprises 18 residues. In germline, CDR1 is MGHRA, CDR2 YSYEKL. CDR3 coding DNA: TGCGCCAGCAGCCCACTAAGAGGGGGCTCTTCCTCTGGAAGCACCATATATTTT. Amino acids: CASSPLRGGSSSGSTIYF.

This clonotype was seen more than once but under ten times. V and J are TRBV7-9 and TRBJ2-1, with TRBD2 identical over 14 bases. The CDR3 extends over 16 amino acids. Trimming removed 1 base from V and 6 bases from J; junction bases left unmatched: 2. Germline V gene sequence: CDR1 SEHNR, CDR2 FQNEAQ (reference sequence). CDR3 sequence reads: CASSLGTSGRLNEQFF. The CDR3 DNA follows: TGTGCCAGCAGCTTAGGGACTAGCGGGAGGCTCAATGAGCAGTTCTTC. The complete variable domain, with remaining parts taken from reference TRBV7-9 and TRBJ2-1, reads DTGVSQNPRHKITKRGQNVTFRCDPISEHNRLYWYRQTLGQGPEFLTYFQNEAQLEKSRLLSDRFSAERPKGSFSTLEIQRTEQGDSAMYLCASSLGTSGRLNEQFFGPGTRLTVL.

The rearrangement uses TRBV7-3 and TRBJ2-7, with D possibly TRBD2 on 6 matching bases. Trimming removed 2 bases from V and 5 bases from J, with 13 bases in between. The CDR3 is made up of 14 amino acids. Germline CDR1 SGHTA, CDR2 FQGTGA. Here the CDR3 reads CASSLGGAENEQYF. The CDR3 bases are TGTGCCAGCAGCTTAGGAGGGGCCGAGAACGAGCAGTACTTC.